The clone carrying this T cell receptor beta chain was detected once. Its cognate antigen is unknown. These data originate in a study of cytomegalovirus exposure and HLA in healthy donors. The wider study: The 120 validation repertoires used the same platform as the roughly 700 first-cohort repertoires (as reported by a later analysis). Study-level findings and limits: Confirmation was obtained in vitro that a few CMV-associated chains are specific for CMV antigens. Most TCR sequences were rare, but some public TCRs occurred in many donors.

This CDR3 has 13 residues. Germline V CDR1 and CDR2: LNHNV, YYDKDF (reference sequence). Trimming stripped 9 bases from V and 0 bases from J, with 10 bases between. The data were produced by immunoSEQ multiplex PCR, yet TCRdb's version contains in-frame clones alone and is incomplete. The top ten clones hold roughly 6.7% of a sample with 130,000 to 150,000 clones, more than 80% of them seen once. The sequenced sample consisted of PBMCs. The rearrangement uses TRBV15 and TRBJ2-3; a possible D gene is TRBD2 (6 bases). The sequence derives from a woman under 40 in good health and CMV-seropositive. As DNA, the CDR3 is TGTGCCACGAGGGACTCTAGCACAGATACGCAGTATTTT. This sequence encodes CATRDSSTDTQYF.